Each of the 8 T cell receptor beta chains below was sequenced from the same sample in a study of blood T cell repertoires in COVID-19. Libraries were prepared by immunoSEQ multiplex PCR; TCRdb keeps only in-frame clonotypes and omits some of them. The sample consists of some 150,000 clones, just under 85% of them appearing once. Sequencing used peripheral blood. The receptors stem from a woman aged 40 to 49 with active or convalescent COVID-19.

The chain's CDR3 is CASSYGGAVLYEQYF. The CDR3 region has the DNA TGTGCCAGCAGTTACGGGGGGGCGGTTCTCTACGAGCAGTACTTC. V gene TRBV6-5 combines with J gene TRBJ2-7; possible D gene TRBD2, 7 bases. V lost 2 bases to trimming and J lost 3 bases, with 14 bases between them. This CDR3 is 15 amino acids long. Germline V lookup: CDR1 MNHEY, CDR2 SVGAGI.

This clone occurred many times. V is TRBV7-9 and J is TRBJ2-7; TRBD2 matches at 10 bases. Germline V lookup: CDR1 SEHNR, CDR2 FQNEAQ (reference sequence). Germline trimming cut 5 bases from V and 5 bases from J; bases unmatched to any gene: 12. CDR3 length equals 16 residues. The CDR3 sequence: CASSRGASGRAHEQYF. The CDR3 DNA follows: TGTGCCAGCAGCCGGGGAGCTAGCGGGAGAGCCCACGAGCAGTACTTC.

The chain recombines TRBV19 with TRBJ1-1; D is ambiguous. The CDR3 has 13 residues. Germline V CDR1 and CDR2: LNHDA, SQIVND (reference sequence). V was cut by 4 bases and J by 0 bases, with 6 bases left in between. In nucleotides, the CDR3 is TGTGCCAGTAGTACTAGGCTGAACACTGAAGCTTTCTTT. Encoded protein: CASSTRLNTEAFF.

The chain links TRBV28 to TRBJ1-2; D not certain. Germline loops: CDR1 MDHEN, CDR2 SYDVKM. V lost 6 bases and J lost 4, with 12 bases in between. This CDR3 spans 13 amino acids. The CDR3, as DNA: TGTGCCAGCAGGCGAAATGCATTCTATGGCTACACCTTC. Translation: CASRRNAFYGYTF.

The chain couples TRBV27 to TRBJ1-4, with a weak D call TRBD1 (5 bases). Deletions cut 6 bases from V and 10 bases from J, with 15 bases between. Germline V lookup: CDR1 MNHEY, CDR2 SMNVEV (reference sequence). The CDR3 has 13 amino acids. The CDR3 is CASSETVRGKLFF. CDR3 sequence (DNA): TGTGCCAGCAGCGAAACAGTTAGGGGAAAACTGTTTTTT. The variable domain in full, completed from reference TRBV27 and TRBJ1-4, reads EAQVTQNPRYLITVTGKKLTVTCSQNMNHEYMSWYRQDPGLGLRQIYYSMNVEVTDKGDVPEGYKVSRKEKRNFPLILESPSPNQTSLYFCASSETVRGKLFFGSGTQLSVL.

The CDR3 sequence is CAWSGQGRNTIYF. The CDR3 DNA is TGTGCCTGGAGTGGACAGGGTAGAAACACCATATATTTT. This sequence joins TRBV30 and TRBJ1-3; 7 bases line up with TRBD1. The ends lost 1 base at V and 5 bases at J; junction bases unmatched: 2. This CDR3 is built from 13 residues. Germline CDR1 reads GTSNPN; CDR2 reads SVGIG (reference sequence).

This chain joins TRBV3-1 (or the pseudogene TRBV3-2) and TRBJ1-1; 7 bases line up with TRBD1. CDR1 LGHDT and CDR2 YNNKEL come from the germline V gene (reference sequence). Trimming took 10 bases from V and 4 from J; bases not matched to a gene: 3. The CDR3 is made up of 11 amino acids. This chain's CDR3 is CATRQGTEAFF. The CDR3 region has the DNA TGTGCCACCCGACAGGGCACTGAAGCTTTCTTT.

The chain carries TRBV19 and TRBJ2-1, with TRBD2 identical over 10 bases. V gave up 5 bases and J gave up 9 bases; unmatched junction bases: 10. Germline values: CDR1 LNHDA, CDR2 SQIVND (reference sequence). This CDR3 has 15 amino acids. The CDR3 sequence: CASSPYESGGVEQFF. The CDR3 nucleotides read TGTGCCAGTAGTCCATACGAGAGCGGGGGGGTTGAGCAGTTCTTC. The full variable domain, in which reference TRBV19 and TRBJ2-1 provide the parts outside the CDR3, is DGGITQSPKYLFRKEGQNVTLSCEQNLNHDAMYWYRQDPGQGLRLIYYSQIVNDFQKGDIAEGYSVSREKKESFPLTVTSAQKNPTAFYLCASSPYESGGVEQFFGPGTRLTVL.